The 14 T cell receptor beta chains below were found in one sample sequenced in a study of cytomegalovirus exposure and HLA in healthy donors. Profiled with immunoSEQ multiplex PCR; TCRdb holds only in-frame clones, not every one. The table lists some 140,000 clones, roughly nine tenths of them singletons. Specimen: PBMCs. The receptor source for this set is a young man in good health and CMV-seronegative.

The V call is TRBV6-5, the J call TRBJ2-1, with 11 bases that match TRBD2. The CDR3 consists of 15 residues. The J segment lost 8 bases and the V segment lost 5 bases, leaving 8 bases of the junction unmatched. Germline V gene sequence: CDR1 MNHEY, CDR2 SVGAGI. CDR3 loop: CASSHLAGGGDEQFF. DNA for the CDR3: TGTGCCAGCAGTCACCTAGCGGGGGGCGGAGATGAGCAGTTCTTC.

This clone was found once. CDR3 residues: CASSSARQGLIHEQYF. CDR3 sequence (DNA): TGTGCCAGCAGCAGTGCCCGACAGGGATTGATCCACGAGCAGTACTTC. The chain employs TRBV11-3 and TRBJ2-7; 7 bases align to TRBD1. The CDR3 consists of 16 residues. With V trimmed by 5 bases and J by 5 bases, 15 bases remained unmatched. Germline loops: CDR1 SGHNT, CDR2 YENEEA.

The rearrangement joins TRBV7-9 to TRBJ2-7; 7 positions match TRBD1. Germline V gene lookup returns CDR1 SEHNR and CDR2 FQNEAQ (reference sequence). J was trimmed by 4 bases and V by 2 bases; bases with no gene match: 5. The CDR3 is 14 residues long. CDR3: CASSLPQGTYEQYF. The CDR3 DNA follows: TGTGCCAGCAGCTTACCACAGGGGACGTACGAGCAGTACTTC.

The chain couples TRBV19 to TRBJ1-1; possibly TRBD1 for D (6 bases). The V end was cut by 1 base, the J end by 4 bases, with 13 bases between. Germline CDR1 reads LNHDA; CDR2 reads SQIVND (reference sequence). The CDR3 length is 15 residues. The CDR3 DNA reads TGTGCCAGTAGTATAGGCTGGGGGCGAGTCACTGAAGCTTTCTTT. Residues: CASSIGWGRVTEAFF.

CDR3 DNA: TGTGCTAGTGGGGGGGACACCCCTCGGGAGCAGTACTTC. Its translation is CASGGDTPREQYF. The J gene is TRBJ2-7, the V gene TRBV12-5, with D possibly being TRBD1 (6 bases). The CDR3 is 13 residues long. Trimming took off 6 bases at V and 7 bases at J, with 16 bases between the two ends. Germline V lookup: CDR1 LGHNT, CDR2 FRNRAP. The full variable domain, rest sourced from reference TRBV12-5 and TRBJ2-7, is DARVTQTPRHKVTEMGQEVTMRCQPILGHNTVFWYRQTMMQGLELLAYFRNRAPLDDSGMPKDRFSAEMPDATLATLKIQPSEPRDSAVYFCASGGDTPREQYFGPGTRLTVT.

In its sample, this clone was seen a few times. The CDR3 DNA reads as TGTGCCTGGGGGCCAGGGTCGATCGACACTGAAGCTTTCTTT. Its translation is CAWGPGSIDTEAFF. The chain carries TRBV30 and TRBJ1-1; D perhaps matches TRBD1 (5 bases). Germline V gene sequence: CDR1 GTSNPN, CDR2 SVGIG (reference sequence). The CDR3 consists of 14 residues. V lost 5 bases, J lost 3 bases, and 16 bases lay in between.

The rearrangement uses TRBV19 and TRBJ1-5; TRBD1 matches at 8 bases. V shed 9 bases, J shed 5 bases, and the junction held 12 bases outside the gene matches. The CDR3 is 15 amino acids. Germline assignment: CDR1 LNHDA and CDR2 SQIVND (reference sequence). The chain's CDR3 is CASQRGQGNDQPQHF. CDR3 in DNA: TGTGCCAGCCAACGAGGACAGGGCAATGATCAGCCCCAGCATTTT.

This chain connects TRBV23-1 to TRBJ1-5, with D possibly being TRBD1 (6 bases). TRBV23-1 is given ORF status, its function remaining uncertain. V dropped 6 bases and J dropped 5 bases, with 23 bases sitting between them. The CDR3 sequence is 17 residues long. This chain's CDR3 is CASRRSSTTGKYQPQHF. CDR3 coding DNA: TGCGCCAGCAGGCGATCATCAACCACAGGGAAGTATCAGCCCCAGCATTTT.

There are a few counts of this clone. The CDR3 is CAWSVRGGDQPQHF. In DNA form, the CDR3 reads TGTGCCTGGAGTGTGCGGGGAGGGGATCAGCCCCAGCATTTT. The chain links TRBV30 to TRBJ1-5, with D maybe TRBD1 (5 bases). The V end lost 0 bases, the J end lost 5 bases, and 11 bases lay between the germline ends. The CDR3 has 14 residues. Germline V lookup: CDR1 GTSNPN, CDR2 SVGIG (reference sequence).

This chain connects TRBV5-1 to TRBJ1-1, with 8 bases lining up with TRBD1. There are 16 residues in the CDR3. The trim removed 5 bases at V and 1 base at J, leaving 10 bases unmatched. Germline CDR1 reads SGHRS; CDR2 reads YFSETQ. The CDR3 loop is CASSSNPGTGNTEAFF. The CDR3 nucleotides read TGCGCCAGCAGTTCTAATCCCGGGACAGGGAACACTGAAGCTTTCTTT. Looking up the rest from reference TRBV5-1 and TRBJ1-1 gives the full variable domain: KAGVTQTPRYLIKTRGQQVTLSCSPISGHRSVSWYQQTPGQGLQFLFEYFSETQRNKGNFPGRFSGRQFSNSRSEMNVSTLELGDSALYLCASSSNPGTGNTEAFFGQGTRLTVV.

The chain uses TRBV7-8 and TRBJ2-7; 9 positions match TRBD1. V gave up 6 bases and J gave up 1 base; unmatched junction bases: 10. The CDR3 has 16 residues. In germline, CDR1 is SGHVS, CDR2 FQNEAQ. CDR3 loop: CASSSTGGEPSYEQYF. For the CDR3, the DNA is TGTGCCAGCAGTTCTACAGGGGGCGAACCTTCCTACGAGCAGTACTTC.

The CDR3 sequence: CASSLSTGTRLYEQYF. CDR3 nucleotide sequence: TGTGCCAGCAGTTTATCCACCGGGACTAGATTATACGAGCAGTACTTC. The chain couples TRBV27 to TRBJ2-7; TRBD2 aligns across 8 bases. The J segment lost 4 bases and the V segment lost 0 bases, leaving 8 bases of the junction unmatched. The CDR3 covers 16 residues. Germline-derived CDR1 and CDR2 are MNHEY and SMNVEV (reference sequence).

This chain joins TRBV5-1 and TRBJ2-7; 10 positions agree with TRBD1. Unmatched junction bases numbered 4, after V lost 5 bases and J lost 2 bases. The CDR3 runs 14 residues. Germline CDR1 reads SGHRS; CDR2 reads YFSETQ. The CDR3 sequence is CASSRTGGPYEQYF. The CDR3 DNA follows: TGCGCCAGCAGTAGGACAGGGGGACCCTACGAGCAGTACTTC.

The count of this clone is one. This chain uses TRBV6-1 with TRBJ2-3; TRBD1 is a possible D gene (5 bases). Germline V gene sequence: CDR1 MNHNS, CDR2 SASEGT. The CDR3 extends over 14 amino acids. V dropped 10 bases and J dropped 4 bases, with 18 bases sitting between them. The CDR3, as DNA: TGTGCCATCGACAGATCCTCTGAACCAGATACGCAGTATTTT. Protein sequence: CAIDRSSEPDTQYF.